This passage covers 19 T cell receptor beta chains from one sample sequenced in a study of T cells after yellow fever vaccination. TCRdb used MiXCR to reprocess the 5' RACE reads, holding one entry per CDR3 protein. The sample records 140,000 to 150,000 distinct CDR3 sequences, 6.6% being singletons. The specimen comprised CD4+ T cells sorted from PBMCs, sampled 10 days after the yellow fever booster vaccination. The origin of the receptors is a man aged 25 to 40 who received the YFV17D yellow fever vaccine.

There are many counts of this clonotype. J is TRBJ2-3 and V is TRBV12-3 or TRBV12-4; D is uncertain. The CDR3 is made up of 13 amino acids. Trimming stripped 1 base from V and 9 bases from J, with 11 bases between. The CDR3 nucleotides read TGTGCCAGCAGTTTAGAGGGCGGCCGGACGCAGTATTTT. Residues: CASSLEGGRTQYF.

This clonotype has a count of ten or more. The chain couples TRBV20-1 to TRBJ2-3; the match to TRBD2 covers 13 bases. The V segment lost 3 bases and the J segment 4 bases; nucleotides outside the gene matches: 13. Germline CDR1 and CDR2: DFQATT and SNEGSKA (reference sequence). This CDR3 has 18 amino acids. CDR3 sequence reads: CSARTLTSGRQRADTQYF. The CDR3 DNA reads as TGCAGTGCTAGGACCTTGACTAGCGGGAGGCAGAGGGCAGATACGCAGTATTTT.

This clonotype was picked up many times. DNA for the CDR3: TGCGCCAGCAGAAGGACGACCCCGGAGACCCAGTACTTC. It yields the protein CASRRTTPETQYF. The chain joins TRBV5-1 to TRBJ2-5; D unresolved. CDR1 is SGHRS and CDR2 is YFSETQ in the germline V gene. CDR3 length: 13 amino acids. V lost 5 bases and J lost 5, with 13 bases in between.

At least ten counts were recorded for this clonotype. This chain connects TRBV20-1 to TRBJ2-5; TRBD2 aligns across 9 bases. CDR3 size: 16 residues. Trimming cost V 6 bases and J 1 base; bases outside gene matches: 12. Germline V gene sequence: CDR1 DFQATT, CDR2 SNEGSKA (reference sequence). DNA for the CDR3: TGCAGTGCCCCCGCCCGGGCTAGCGGGATCCAAGAGACCCAGTACTTC. Translated, it gives CSAPARASGIQETQYF.

This clonotype was recorded many times. The rearrangement joins TRBV10-2 to TRBJ2-2; 8 bases align to TRBD2. The CDR3 has 17 amino acids. From germline, CDR1 is WSHSY and CDR2 SAAADI. The V segment lost 7 bases and the J segment 6 bases; nucleotides outside the gene matches: 16. CDR3 residues: CASTKIKAGDVAGELFF. DNA for the CDR3: TGCGCCAGCACTAAGATAAAAGCGGGAGACGTAGCCGGGGAGCTGTTTTTT.

This clonotype showed up just a few times. V and J are TRBV15 and TRBJ1-4; possible D gene TRBD1, 5 bases. Looked up from germline, CDR1 is LNHNV and CDR2 is YYDKDF (reference sequence). The CDR3 has 14 amino acids. Deletions cut 10 bases from V and 0 bases from J, with 12 bases between. In nucleotides, the CDR3 is TGTGCCATCCGGGACCGCGCAACTAATGAAAAACTGTTTTTT. Protein sequence: CAIRDRATNEKLFF. Full variable domain (remainder filled in from reference TRBV15 and TRBJ1-4): DAMVIQNPRYQVTQFGKPVTLSCSQTLNHNVMYWYQQKSSQAPKLLFHYYDKDFNNEADTPDNFQSRRPNTSFCFLDIRSPGLGDTAMYLCAIRDRATNEKLFFGSGTQLSVL.

This clonotype was counted a few times. V gene TRBV6-2 or TRBV6-3 combines with J gene TRBJ2-3, with 13 nucleotides matching TRBD2. With 4 bases clipped from V and 3 bases from J, the junction kept 7 bases outside the gene matches. Germline values: CDR1 MNHEY, CDR2 SVGEGT. CDR3 length equals 17 residues. The CDR3 DNA follows: TGTGCCAGCAGTTCCGGACTAGCGGGAGCTCGTACAGATACGCAGTATTTT. Its translation is CASSSGLAGARTDTQYF.

This clonotype was counted many times. J is TRBJ2-4 and V is TRBV15, with a tentative D call TRBD2 (6 bases). The CDR3 spans 17 residues. V was pared by 5 bases and J by 0 bases, with 17 bases between. CDR1 LNHNV and CDR2 YYDKDF come from the germline V gene (reference sequence). CDR3 sequence: CATSGTRGSRAKNIQYF. In DNA, the CDR3 is TGTGCCACCAGCGGAACTCGGGGGAGTAGAGCCAAAAACATTCAGTACTTC.

This clonotype has at least ten counts. The genes are TRBV5-6 and TRBJ2-1; perhaps TRBD1 as D (6 bases). CDR3 length equals 15 residues. Germline V lookup: CDR1 SGHDT, CDR2 YYEEEE. Trimming left V 4 bases short and J 7 bases short, with 18 bases between. In nucleotides, the CDR3 is TGTGCCAGCAGCATGGGACACTATCAAGGGAATGAGCAGTTCTTC. Protein product: CASSMGHYQGNEQFF. The whole variable domain, filled in from reference TRBV5-6 and TRBJ2-1, reads DAGVTQSPTHLIKTRGQQVTLRCSPKSGHDTVSWYQQALGQGPQFIFQYYEEEERQRGNFPDRFSGHQFPNYSSELNVNALLLGDSALYLCASSMGHYQGNEQFFGPGTRLTVL.

This rearrangement joins TRBV19 to TRBJ2-2, with D perhaps TRBD1 or TRBD2 (5 bases each). Germline V gene lookup returns CDR1 LNHDA and CDR2 SQIVND (reference sequence). Trimming cost V 5 bases and J 3 bases, with 13 bases left between them. This CDR3 region has 15 residues. The DNA of the CDR3 is TGTGCCAGTAGTTCCCGGGACGGCTACACCGGGGAGCTGTTTTTT. Translated: CASSSRDGYTGELFF.

In this sample, this clonotype turned up many times. This chain links TRBV18 with TRBJ1-5; no clear D. Germline V gene data show CDR1 as KGHSH and CDR2 as LQKENI. The V gene lost 0 bases and the J gene lost 0 bases, with 9 bases spanning the gap. The CDR3 runs to 16 residues. The CDR3 spells CASSPPSQNSNQPQHF. The CDR3 DNA is TGTGCCAGCTCACCACCGTCGCAGAATAGCAATCAGCCCCAGCATTTT.

The V call is TRBV10-3, the J call TRBJ2-1; D assignment may be TRBD1 or TRBD2 (5 bases each). CDR1 and CDR2 (germline): ENHRY, SYGVKD. There are 13 residues in the CDR3. V was trimmed by 7 bases and J by 8 bases, leaving 15 bases between them. CDR3 in DNA: TGTGCCATCAAACGGGACCACGACGATGAGCAGTTCTTC. Translated: CAIKRDHDDEQFF.

This clonotype was observed many times. V usage is TRBV2 and J usage is TRBJ2-1; TRBD1 might be the D (6 bases). CDR3 size: 15 residues. Trimming shortened V by 2 bases and J by 0 bases, and 8 bases separated the two germline ends. Looked up from germline, CDR1 is SNHLY and CDR2 is FYNNEI. CDR3 nucleotide sequence: TGTGCCAGCAGTGAAACAGGGAACTCCTACAATGAGCAGTTCTTC. Translating it yields CASSETGNSYNEQFF.

This clonotype has only a few counts. The gene calls are TRBV5-1 and TRBJ2-1; 14 positions agree with TRBD2. From germline, CDR1 is SGHRS and CDR2 YFSETQ. CDR3 length equals 18 residues. Unmatched junction bases numbered 9, after V lost 7 bases and J lost 0 bases. CDR3 DNA: TGCGCCAGCTCTCCTCGGACTAGCGGGGGGAGCTCCTACAATGAGCAGTTCTTC. Its translation: CASSPRTSGGSSYNEQFF.

This clonotype came up many times. At one end, the junction sequence differs from germline, possibly due to a read error. The chain uses TRBV7-9 and TRBJ2-1, with 9 nucleotides matching TRBD1. The CDR3 is 14 amino acids. The germline V gene has CDR1 SEHNR and CDR2 FQNEAQ (reference sequence). Written as DNA, the CDR3 is TGTGCCAGCAGCTTGGGACAGGGCTACGATGAGCAGTTCTTC. This translates into CASSLGQGYDEQFF. Based on the CDR3 plus reference TRBV7-9 and TRBJ2-1, the full variable domain is DTGVSQNPRHKITKRGQNVTFRCDPISEHNRLYWYRQTLGQGPEFLTYFQNEAQLEKSRLLSDRFSAERPKGSFSTLEIQRTEQGDSAMYLCASSLGQGYDEQFFGPGTRLTVL.

There are many counts of this clonotype. This chain joins TRBV7-9 and TRBJ1-2, with a tentative D call TRBD1 (6 bases). Germline V CDR1 and CDR2: SEHNR, FQNEAQ (reference sequence). This CDR3 comprises 16 residues. Deletions cut 1 base from V and 4 bases from J, with 16 bases between. Here the CDR3 reads CASSLDGTLTPYGYTF. The CDR3 DNA follows: TGTGCCAGCAGCTTAGACGGGACACTTACCCCCTATGGCTACACCTTC.

This clonotype has ten or more counts. The V call is TRBV20-1, the J call TRBJ2-1; TRBD1 agrees at 7 bases. CDR3 length equals 14 residues. V was pared by 6 bases and J by 6 bases, with 11 bases of the junction left unmatched. In germline, CDR1 is DFQATT, CDR2 SNEGSKA (reference sequence). The CDR3 is CSAQTGTARNEQFF. The CDR3 nucleotides read TGCAGTGCGCAAACCGGGACAGCGCGCAATGAGCAGTTCTTC.

Ten or more counts support this clonotype. The chain couples TRBV30 to TRBJ2-7; 10 bases are a match to TRBD1. Unmatched junction bases numbered 6, after V lost 4 bases and J lost 3 bases. This CDR3 has 14 amino acids. Germline V gives CDR1 GTSNPN, CDR2 SVGIG (reference sequence). CDR3 region: CAWTDRGRDYEQYF. The CDR3, as DNA: TGTGCCTGGACCGACAGGGGGCGAGACTACGAGCAGTACTTC.

The rearrangement joins TRBV28 to TRBJ1-2, with D possibly TRBD1 on 6 matching bases. This CDR3 comprises 14 residues. Germline CDR1 MDHEN, CDR2 SYDVKM. The V end was cut by 6 bases, the J end by 2 bases, with 13 bases between. Here the CDR3 DNA reads TGTGCCAGCAGGGGGACACTACGGAACTATGGCTACACCTTC. Translation gives CASRGTLRNYGYTF.